The TCR beta chain under discussion was sequenced for a study of cytomegalovirus exposure and HLA in healthy donors. Study-level results: Subsequent analysis showed first-cohort TCR clusters tending to co-occur in more than 90 validation repertoires.

After removal of 1 base from V and 1 base from J, the junction contained 2 bases not matched to a gene. CDR1 and CDR2 from the germline V gene are LNHDA and SQIVND (reference sequence). CDR3 length equals 16 residues. Notes on this clone: Its antigen is not known.

The assay was immunoSEQ multiplex PCR, and TCRdb's table has in-frame clones only and misses some. The table records approximately 71,000 clones, about 91% of them present only once. Sequencing was done on a sample of PBMCs. The chain links TRBV19 to TRBJ2-5, with 11 positions matching TRBD2. The origin of this receptor is a man younger than 30 in good health and CMV-seronegative. DNA for the CDR3: TGTGCCAGTAGTATAGGCGGACTAGCGGGCCAAGAGACCCAGTACTTC. Translated: CASSIGGLAGQETQYF.